The 16 T cell receptor beta chains below all came from one sample that was sequenced in a study of early T cells in non-severe SARS-CoV-2 infection. TCRdb used MiXCR to reprocess the 5' RACE reads, holding one entry per CDR3 protein. Among 40,000 or so distinct CDR3 sequences listed, 5.5% were seen once. The sample in question was whole blood, obtained at baseline. The source of these receptors is an adult who was a healthcare worker with PCR-confirmed SARS-CoV-2 infection or an uninfected control (not recorded which).

This clonotype was picked up many times. The chain is built from TRBV4-1 and TRBJ1-5; D might be TRBD1 (6 bases). This CDR3 is 14 amino acids long. CDR1 MGHRA and CDR2 YSYEKL come from the germline V gene. The V end lost 3 bases, the J end lost 4 bases, and 10 bases lay between the germline ends. The CDR3 reads CASSHPQGNQPQHF. The CDR3 region has the DNA TGCGCCAGCAGCCATCCACAGGGAAATCAGCCCCAGCATTTT.

V gene TRBV12-3 or TRBV12-4 combines with J gene TRBJ2-4; 8 bases are a match to TRBD2. This CDR3 is 15 amino acids long. V shed 0 bases and J 4 bases; nucleotides not matched to a gene: 2. In DNA form, the CDR3 reads TGTGCCAGCAGTTTAGCGGGGACTAGGAAAAACATTCAGTACTTC. This translates into CASSLAGTRKNIQYF.

This chain links TRBV11-2 with TRBJ2-5; TRBD2 matches at 7 bases. Looked up from germline, CDR1 is SGHAT and CDR2 is FQNNGV. After removal of 5 bases from V and 3 bases from J, the junction contained 9 bases not matched to a gene. The length of the CDR3 is 15 residues. For the CDR3, the DNA is TGTGCCAGCAGCATTCTTGCCAGCGGGGAAGAGACCCAGTACTTC. Translating it yields CASSILASGEETQYF.

This clonotype was detected ten times or more. The V gene is TRBV20-1, the J gene TRBJ1-6; 8 bases are a match to TRBD1. The trim removed 5 bases at V and 5 bases at J, leaving 8 bases unmatched. The CDR3 is 15 residues long. Germline CDR1 reads DFQATT; CDR2 reads SNEGSKA (reference sequence). The CDR3 spells CSAPRDRTDNSPLHF. CDR3 DNA sequence: TGCAGTGCTCCGCGGGACAGGACGGATAATTCACCCCTCCACTTT.

V and J are TRBV6-1 and TRBJ2-3; weak D call: TRBD2 (6 bases). The CDR3 is 18 amino acids. Trimming stripped 2 bases from V and 0 bases from J, with 18 bases between. Germline V gene sequence: CDR1 MNHNS, CDR2 SASEGT. The CDR3 is CASSETLAAGISTDTQYF. CDR3 bases: TGTGCCAGCAGTGAAACACTAGCCGCGGGAATAAGCACAGATACGCAGTATTTT.

The CDR3, as DNA: TGTGCCCGGGGACTGGGGGACGAGCAGTACTTC. Translating gives CARGLGDEQYF. The V gene is TRBV7-4, the J gene TRBJ2-7; weak D call: TRBD2 (6 bases). The CDR3 is 11 amino acids. Germline V CDR1 and CDR2: SGHVT, SQSDAQ. Trimming left V 11 bases short and J 5 bases short, with 13 bases between. The variable domain in full, with the rest retrieved from reference TRBV7-4 and TRBJ2-7, is GAGVSQSPRYKVAKRGRDVALRCDSISGHVTLYWYRQTLGQGSEVLTYSQSDAQRDKSGRPSGRFSAERPERSVSTLKIQRTEQGDSAVYLCARGLGDEQYFGPGTRLTVT.

This clonotype has ten or more counts. The gene calls are TRBV27 and TRBJ2-4, with D unclear. Per germline, CDR1 MNHEY and CDR2 SMNVEV (reference sequence). V gave up 7 bases and J gave up 3 bases, with 16 bases separating them. The CDR3 loop spans 15 amino acids. CDR3 residues: CASKSPSVGKNIQYF. CDR3 DNA: TGTGCCAGCAAAAGCCCGAGCGTTGGCAAAAACATTCAGTACTTC.

At least ten counts were recorded for this clonotype. The rearrangement uses TRBV27 and TRBJ2-1; 12 positions agree with TRBD2. Germline values: CDR1 MNHEY, CDR2 SMNVEV (reference sequence). V was pared by 4 bases and J by 6 bases, with 16 bases of the junction left unmatched. This CDR3 region has 19 residues. The CDR3 loop reads CASSSDRLAGVTRGNEQFF. The CDR3 DNA sequence: TGTGCCAGCAGTTCGGACCGACTAGCGGGAGTGACTCGGGGCAATGAGCAGTTCTTC.

This clonotype was detected ten times or more. The rearrangement uses TRBV11-2 and TRBJ1-5; 9 bases are a match to TRBD1. CDR3 size: 17 residues. V shed 6 bases and J 1 base; nucleotides not matched to a gene: 10. CDR1 is SGHAT, CDR2 FQNNGV, per germline. The CDR3 bases are TGTGCCAGCAGTCCCGAATCGGGGACAGGGAGCAATCAGCCCCAGCATTTT. Residues: CASSPESGTGSNQPQHF.

This rearrangement joins TRBV5-6 to TRBJ2-7; perhaps TRBD2 as D (7 bases). The V gene's germline CDR1 is SGHDT and CDR2 YYEEEE. V was clipped by 0 bases and J by 1 base, with 26 bases between them. The CDR3 runs 20 residues. The CDR3 sequence is CASSLVRPHSSGGTSYEQYF. The CDR3 bases are TGTGCCAGCAGCTTGGTCCGCCCTCACAGTTCCGGGGGGACATCCTACGAGCAGTACTTC.

The genes are TRBV10-3 and TRBJ2-1; TRBD1 or TRBD2 may be the D gene (5 bases each). V was clipped by 6 bases and J by 8 bases, with 14 bases between them. The germline gives CDR1 ENHRY, CDR2 SYGVKD. The CDR3 extends over 13 amino acids. The CDR3 loop is CAIRIGAKDEQFF. CDR3 DNA: TGTGCCATCAGGATCGGGGCAAAGGATGAGCAGTTCTTC.

This clonotype was found many times. This chain links TRBV6-1 with TRBJ1-5; weak D call: TRBD1 (5 bases). V lost 8 bases to trimming and J lost 2 bases, with 10 bases between them. The CDR3 is 13 residues long. CDR1 is MNHNS and CDR2 is SASEGT in the germline V gene. Here the CDR3 DNA reads TGTGCCAGCCTGCGGGGGGGCAATCAGCCCCAGCATTTT. This gives the protein CASLRGGNQPQHF.

This clonotype was picked up many times. CDR3 coding DNA: TGTGCCAGCAGCCAAGAATTCCACGATGGCTACACCTTC. Translation: CASSQEFHDGYTF. The rearrangement joins TRBV14 to TRBJ1-2; D not certain. V gave up 0 bases and J gave up 6 bases, with 8 bases separating them. This CDR3 region has 13 residues. Germline values: CDR1 SGHDN, CDR2 FVKESK.

V usage is TRBV30 and J usage is TRBJ1-1; 7 nucleotides match TRBD1. Looked up from germline, CDR1 is GTSNPN and CDR2 is SVGIG (reference sequence). J lost 1 base, V lost 8 bases, and 4 bases had no gene match. This CDR3 has 12 residues. The CDR3 spells CAGHRGNTEAFF. The CDR3 bases are TGTGCCGGCCACAGGGGGAACACTGAAGCTTTCTTT.

This clonotype has at least ten counts. This CDR3 is CASGRQGDSNQPQHF. The CDR3 DNA reads TGTGCCAGCGGAAGACAGGGGGATAGCAATCAGCCCCAGCATTTT. J is TRBJ1-5 and V is TRBV12-3 or TRBV12-4, with 9 bases aligning to TRBD1. The CDR3 sequence is 15 residues long. V lost 8 bases, J lost 0 bases, and 5 bases stayed unmatched.

Many counts were recorded for this clonotype. This chain joins TRBV12-3 or TRBV12-4 and TRBJ1-2; D is uncertain. Trimming left V 2 bases short and J 3 bases short, with 7 bases between. CDR3 length: 13 residues. CDR3 sequence reads: CASSLRPDYGYTF. As DNA, the CDR3 is TGTGCCAGCAGTTTACGGCCGGACTATGGCTACACCTTC.